This is a list of T cell receptor beta chains from one sample in a study of control samples from healthy donors and cancer patients. The protocol was immunoSEQ multiplex PCR, while the TCRdb copy is restricted to in-frame clones and leaves out a portion. The sample includes under 200,000 clones. Input material: blood. The origin of the receptors is a woman in her thirties in good health. CDR3s include the opening cysteine and the closing phenylalanine or tryptophan. Each record gives: J gene, V gene, CDR3 length, D gene, CDR3 protein, CDR3 DNA. The D gene is left open where the match is weak.

TRBJ1-2 TRBV5-1 14 TRBD1 CASSPRQGYYGYTF TGCGCCAGCAGCCCCCGACAGGGCTACTATGGCTACACCTTC
TRBJ2-5 TRBV30 13 TRBD2 CAWSISGGETQYF TGTGCCTGGAGTATCTCGGGGGGGGAGACCCAGTACTTC
TRBJ1-2 TRBV27 17 TRBD1 CASSRISGQGFHGGYTF TGTGCCAGCAGCCGCATCTCGGGACAGGGCTTTCATGGTGGCTACACCTTC
TRBJ1-3 TRBV10-3 15 NA CAISVGPNSGNTIYF TGTGCCATCAGTGTGGGTCCGAACTCTGGAAACACCATATATTTT
TRBJ2-7 TRBV28 16 TRBD1 CASSYDGDSTGYEQYF TGTGCCAGCAGTTACGACGGGGACAGTACTGGTTACGAGCAGTACTTC
TRBJ1-4 TRBV27 14 NA CASSSRLVNEKLFF TGTGCCAGCAGTAGCAGACTGGTAAATGAAAAACTGTTTTTT
TRBJ1-5 TRBV4-1 19 TRBD1 CASSRGGSGTGGAGQPQHF TGCGCCAGCAGCCGAGGAGGGTCCGGGACAGGGGGCGCGGGTCAGCCCCAGCATTTT
TRBJ2-7 TRBV27 14 NA CASSLRGGTYEQYF TGTGCCAGCAGTTTAAGGGGGGGGACCTACGAGCAGTACTTC
TRBJ2-3 TRBV7-3 14 NA CASSLRFGADTQYF TGTGCCAGCAGCTTAAGGTTTGGGGCAGATACGCAGTATTTT
TRBJ2-3 TRBV3-1/TRBV3-2 15 NA CASSFYSSGADTQYF TGTGCCAGCAGCTTTTATTCCTCAGGGGCAGATACGCAGTATTTT
TRBJ1-1 TRBV2 13 NA CASRLRQVDEAFF TGTGCCAGCAGGTTAAGACAGGTCGATGAAGCTTTCTTT
TRBJ1-2 TRBV19 13 NA CASSPGESYGYTF TGTGCCAGTAGTCCCGGTGAGTCCTATGGCTACACCTTC
TRBJ2-7 TRBV6-5 15 TRBD1 CASSYAGTGAYEQYF TGTGCCAGCAGTTACGCCGGGACAGGGGCCTACGAGCAGTACTTC
TRBJ2-7 TRBV11-3 15 NA CASSLSWGPTYEQYF TGTGCCAGCAGCTTATCTTGGGGCCCAACCTACGAGCAGTACTTC
TRBJ1-2 TRBV19 15 NA CASSPSGPTNYGYTF TGTGCCAGTAGTCCCTCAGGGCCTACTAACTATGGCTACACCTTC
TRBJ2-1 TRBV6-5 14 NA CAARMRSPHNEQFF TGTGCAGCGAGGATGCGGAGCCCTCACAATGAGCAGTTCTTC
TRBJ1-2 TRBV28 13 NA CASSLDGVRGYTF TGTGCCAGCAGTCTCGACGGGGTAAGGGGCTACACCTTC
TRBJ1-4 TRBV6-1 13 NA CASSEEGYRARIF TGTGCCAGCAGTGAAGAGGGTTACAGGGCCCGGATTTTT
TRBJ2-5 TRBV5-1 14 TRBD2 CASSFNGGQETQYF TGCGCCAGCAGCTTTAACGGGGGGCAAGAGACCCAGTACTTC
TRBJ1-6 TRBV28 14 TRBD1 CASSLRDRFSPLHF TGTGCCAGCAGCCTTAGGGACAGGTTTTCACCCCTCCACTTT
TRBJ1-4 TRBV5-5 14 TRBD1 CASSPELDRGKLFF TGTGCCAGCAGCCCTGAGTTAGACAGGGGCAAACTGTTTTTT
TRBJ1-1 TRBV29-1 13 NA CSGQLQENTEAFF TGCAGCGGGCAACTTCAGGAGAACACTGAAGCTTTCTTT
TRBJ2-3 TRBV27 13 NA CASSSVNTDTQYF TGTGCCAGCAGTTCGGTGAACACAGATACGCAGTATTTT
TRBJ1-5 TRBV11-2 15 NA CASSPIQGNNQPQHF TGTGCCAGCAGCCCCATCCAGGGTAACAATCAGCCCCAGCATTTT
TRBJ1-4 TRBV6-5 13 NA CASRYRVGEKLFF TGTGCCAGCAGGTACAGGGTAGGGGAAAAACTGTTTTTT
TRBJ2-7 TRBV9 15 TRBD2 CASSATSGESHEQYF TGTGCCAGCAGCGCGACTAGCGGGGAATCCCACGAGCAGTACTTC
TRBJ1-1 TRBV15 13 NA CATSKTANTEAFF TGTGCCACCAGCAAGACGGCGAACACTGAAGCTTTCTTT
TRBJ1-4 TRBV24-1 15 TRBD1 CATSHSGTGSEKLFF TGTGCCACCAGTCACTCCGGGACAGGGAGTGAAAAACTGTTTTTT
TRBJ1-3 TRBV4-1 16 NA CASSRAGRTSGNTIYF TGCGCCAGCAGCCGGGCCGGACGTACCTCTGGAAACACCATATATTTT
TRBJ1-5 TRBV27 15 NA CASSIPGTRDQPQHF TGTGCCAGCAGTATTCCGGGGACACGGGATCAGCCCCAGCATTTT
TRBJ1-3 TRBV7-2 14 NA CASSLSTSGNTIYF TGTGCCAGCAGCTTAAGCACCTCTGGAAACACCATATATTTT
TRBJ2-7 TRBV10-1 13 TRBD2 CASRGGAPYEQYF TGCGCCAGCAGGGGAGGGGCCCCCTACGAGCAGTACTTC
TRBJ2-7 TRBV28 14 NA CASSLYPGWGEQYF TGTGCCAGCAGTTTATATCCAGGGTGGGGCGAGCAGTACTTC
TRBJ2-3 TRBV7-2 17 NA CASSLGPWGDLTDTQYF TGTGCCAGCAGCTTAGGACCTTGGGGGGACCTCACAGATACGCAGTATTTT
TRBJ1-2 TRBV12-3/TRBV12-4 12 NA CASSFDMYGYTF TGTGCCAGCAGTTTTGACATGTATGGCTACACCTTC
TRBJ1-2 TRBV6-2/TRBV6-3 15 NA CASSSTGIPYDGYTF TGTGCCAGCAGTTCAACCGGGATTCCCTATGATGGCTACACCTTC
TRBJ2-3 TRBV11-2 13 NA CASRPGLEDTQYF TGTGCCAGCAGGCCTGGACTGGAGGATACGCAGTATTTT
TRBJ2-2 TRBV5-4 15 TRBD1 CASSYTGANTGELFF TGTGCCAGCAGCTATACAGGGGCGAACACCGGGGAGCTGTTTTTT
TRBJ2-7 TRBV19 13 NA CASAGSLGSEQYF TGTGCCAGCGCGGGGAGTTTGGGATCCGAGCAGTACTTC